The 20 T cell receptor beta chains reported below all come from one sample, sequenced in a study of blood T cell repertoires in COVID-19 (dated by TCRdb to about 2020). Receptors were amplified or captured by the immunoSEQ multiplex PCR assay. In TCRdb, the immuneACCESS table is reduced to in-frame sequences with V and J assigned. These tables do not hold every clone; where another copy was compared, an unresolved V gene accounts for under half, and the others remain unexplained. The table for this sample lists roughly 260,000 clones; about 90% of them were counted only once. The top ten clones comprise approximately 3.3% of the sample. Sequencing input: peripheral blood. The receptor source for this set is a woman in her forties with acute or convalescent COVID-19.

The chain recombines TRBV6-5 with TRBJ1-6; D is undetermined. CDR3 length: 15 amino acids. Trimming removed 2 bases from V and 0 bases from J, with 5 bases in between. The germline CDR1 and CDR2 sequences are MNHEY and SVGAGI. CDR3 in DNA: TGTGCCAGCAGTTACAGGAGCTCCTATAATTCACCCCTCCACTTT. Protein product: CASSYRSSYNSPLHF.

The V call is TRBV10-3, the J call TRBJ2-3; 10 positions match TRBD2. This CDR3 contains 14 residues. Trimming cost V 7 bases and J 5 bases; bases outside gene matches: 6. The germline V gene encodes CDR1 ENHRY and CDR2 SYGVKD. DNA of the CDR3: TGTGCCATCACGAGCGGGGGGGCTAAAGATACGCAGTATTTT. Translating it yields CAITSGGAKDTQYF.

In this sample, this clone turned up a few times. The V and J genes are TRBV7-2 and TRBJ2-7; 9 bases line up with TRBD1. The CDR3 length is 14 residues. J was trimmed by 6 bases and V by 4 bases; bases with no gene match: 7. The V gene's germline CDR1 is SGHTA and CDR2 FQGNSA. CDR3 amino acids: CASSSGTGTSEQYV. CDR3 in DNA: TGTGCCAGCAGCTCTGGGACAGGGACCAGCGAGCAGTACGTC.

The CDR3 DNA reads as TGTGCCAGCAGGAGAACTAGCGGGGAAACAGATACGCAGTATTTT. Its protein product is CASRRTSGETDTQYF. The chain links TRBV19 to TRBJ2-3, with 10 bases aligning to TRBD2. The CDR3 has 15 amino acids. From germline, CDR1 is LNHDA and CDR2 SQIVND (reference sequence). V shed 9 bases and J 3 bases; nucleotides not matched to a gene: 9.

The chain has TRBV15 and TRBJ1-2; no definite D call. The CDR3 loop spans 14 amino acids. Trimming left V 9 bases short and J 6 bases short, with 20 bases between. From germline, CDR1 is LNHNV and CDR2 YYDKDF (reference sequence). The CDR3 coding sequence is TGTGCCACACGGAGGCCCGGAGTGAAAGATGGCTACACCTTC. Amino acids: CATRRPGVKDGYTF.

This rearrangement joins TRBV18 to TRBJ2-2; the D gene is possibly TRBD1 (6 bases). Per germline, CDR1 KGHSH and CDR2 LQKENI. The V gene lost 3 bases and the J gene lost 5 bases, with 13 bases spanning the gap. The CDR3 consists of 15 residues. CDR3: CASSPPGVGTGELFF. As DNA, the CDR3 is TGTGCCAGCTCACCCCCAGGGGTCGGGACCGGGGAGCTGTTTTTT.

The chain employs TRBV2 and TRBJ1-6; maybe TRBD1 (6 bases). V dropped 1 base and J dropped 5 bases, with 12 bases sitting between them. The germline V gene encodes CDR1 SNHLY and CDR2 FYNNEI. This CDR3 has 16 amino acids. The CDR3 DNA sequence: TGTGCCAGCAGTGAAGTTGGCGGACAGAATAATTCACCCCTCCACTTT. Amino acid sequence: CASSEVGGQNNSPLHF. Full variable domain (missing parts from reference TRBV2 and TRBJ1-6): EPEVTQTPSHQVTQMGQEVILRCVPISNHLYFYWYRQILGQKVEFLVSFYNNEISEKSEIFDDQFSVERPDGSNFTLKIRSTKLEDSAMYFCASSEVGGQNNSPLHFGNGTRLTVT.

This chain joins TRBV6-2 or TRBV6-3 and TRBJ2-1, with a possible D match to TRBD2 (7 bases). Germline V CDR1 and CDR2: MNHEY, SVGEGT. With 4 bases removed from V and 9 bases from J, the gap between germline ends came to 16 bases. The CDR3 is 14 residues long. The CDR3, as DNA: TGTGCCAGCAGTTCTAATCAGGGAGGGGGTGAGCAGTTCTTC. Translated, it gives CASSSNQGGGEQFF.

This clone was observed a single time. The gene calls are TRBV15 and TRBJ1-1; 7 nucleotides align to TRBD1. Losses at the gene ends were 5 bases for V and 5 bases for J; bases not matched to a gene: 5. The CDR3 extends over 13 amino acids. The germline gives CDR1 LNHNV, CDR2 YYDKDF (reference sequence). The CDR3 coding sequence is TGTGCCACCAGCTCCGGCAGGGGGACTGAAGCTTTCTTT. Amino acid sequence: CATSSGRGTEAFF.

The chain uses TRBV9 and TRBJ1-4; 7 bases fit TRBD1. Germline loops: CDR1 SGDLS, CDR2 YYNGEE. The trim removed 2 bases at V and 10 bases at J, leaving 8 bases unmatched. The CDR3 is 14 residues long. CDR3 DNA sequence: TGTGCCAGCAGCGTCGGACAGGTCCCCGGAAAACTGTTTTTT. This encodes CASSVGQVPGKLFF. The whole variable domain, remainder taken from reference TRBV9 and TRBJ1-4, is DSGVTQTPKHLITATGQRVTLRCSPRSGDLSVYWYQQSLDQGLQFLIQYYNGEERAKGNILERFSAQQFPDLHSELNLSSLELGDSALYFCASSVGQVPGKLFFGSGTQLSVL.

V usage is TRBV12-3 or TRBV12-4 and J usage is TRBJ2-1; D is unresolved. CDR3 length: 11 amino acids. Trimming left V 6 bases short and J 6 bases short, with 6 bases between. In nucleotides, the CDR3 is TGTGCCAGCAGCTACCTCAATGAGCAGTTCTTC. It encodes CASSYLNEQFF.

This clone was recorded once. The chain joins TRBV13 to TRBJ2-3; TRBD1 matches at 10 bases. Germline loops: CDR1 PRHDT, CDR2 FYEKMQ (reference sequence). Trimming at V came to 6 bases and at J to 3 bases, leaving 6 bases not matched to a gene. This CDR3 contains 15 residues. CDR3 sequence (DNA): TGTGCCAGCAGTCGCCCGGGACAGGGGACAGATACGCAGTATTTT. As protein: CASSRPGQGTDTQYF.

Note on this clone: Other DNA sequences in this sample translate to the same CDR3. The CDR3 nucleotides read TGTGCCAGCAGCTTAGCAGGGGGCGGAGGCTACACCTTC. Residues: CASSLAGGGGYTF. The J gene is TRBJ1-2, the V gene TRBV11-2; the match to TRBD1 covers 8 bases. This CDR3 spans 13 amino acids. The ends lost 1 base at V and 8 bases at J; junction bases unmatched: 3. The germline V gene encodes CDR1 SGHAT and CDR2 FQNNGV.

The chain uses TRBV7-2 and TRBJ2-3; TRBD1 matches 9 bases. The CDR3 has 18 amino acids. Germline V CDR1 and CDR2: SGHTA, FQGNSA. The trim removed 1 base at V and 0 bases at J, leaving 8 bases unmatched. CDR3 residues: CASSLGFGTGHSTDTQYF. CDR3 coding DNA: TGTGCCAGCAGCTTAGGATTCGGGACAGGGCATAGCACAGATACGCAGTATTTT.

This sequence joins TRBV2 and TRBJ2-1; D uncertain. The germline gives CDR1 SNHLY, CDR2 FYNNEI. V was trimmed by 8 bases and J by 4 bases, leaving 6 bases between them. The CDR3 is 11 amino acids. CDR3 sequence (DNA): TGTGCCAGCTCAGGATACAATGAGCAGTTCTTC. It translates to CASSGYNEQFF.

The CDR3: CASSQDAPGGLDTQYF. CDR3 nucleotides: TGTGCCAGCAGCCAAGACGCACCGGGGGGACTAGATACGCAGTATTTT. The V gene is TRBV4-2, the J gene TRBJ2-3; TRBD2 matches at 7 bases. V lost 0 bases, J lost 5 bases, and 8 bases stayed unmatched. CDR3 length: 16 residues. Germline V gene data show CDR1 as LGHNA and CDR2 as YNFKEQ.

V is TRBV2 and J is TRBJ1-3; possible D gene TRBD1, 6 bases. The CDR3 length is 15 residues. The V gene lost 3 bases and the J gene lost 0 bases, with 9 bases spanning the gap. Germline CDR1 SNHLY, CDR2 FYNNEI. DNA of the CDR3: TGTGCCAGCAGTGACTTAGGGGGCTCTGGAAACACCATATATTTT. Protein sequence: CASSDLGGSGNTIYF. Based on the CDR3 plus reference TRBV2 and TRBJ1-3, the full variable domain is EPEVTQTPSHQVTQMGQEVILRCVPISNHLYFYWYRQILGQKVEFLVSFYNNEISEKSEIFDDQFSVERPDGSNFTLKIRSTKLEDSAMYFCASSDLGGSGNTIYFGEGSWLTVV.

The V and J genes are TRBV29-1 and TRBJ1-2, with D possibly TRBD1 on 5 matching bases. Germline assignment: CDR1 SQVTM and CDR2 ANQGSEA. V gave up 6 bases and J gave up 3 bases, with 20 bases separating them. The CDR3 spans 15 residues. CDR3 nucleotides: TGCAGCGTGGGGGGTCGGATCGCCTCTTACTATGGCTACACCTTC. This codes for CSVGGRIASYYGYTF. Full variable domain (outside the CDR3, taken from reference TRBV29-1 and TRBJ1-2): SAVISQKPSRDICQRGTSLTIQCQVDSQVTMMFWYRQQPGQSLTLIATANQGSEATYESGFVIDKFPISRPNLTFSTLTVSNMSPEDSSIYLCSVGGRIASYYGYTFGSGTRLTVV.

This sequence joins TRBV5-1 and TRBJ2-3; 11 bases line up with TRBD2. CDR3 length equals 15 residues. CDR1 and CDR2 from the germline V gene are SGHRS and YFSETQ. Germline trimming cut 0 bases from V and 10 bases from J; bases unmatched to any gene: 7. The CDR3, as DNA: TGCGCCAGCAGCTTGGCTAGCGGGGGGCCCCCAGCGCAGTATTTT. Translation: CASSLASGGPPAQYF. Combining the CDR3 with reference TRBV5-1 and TRBJ2-3 gives the whole variable domain KAGVTQTPRYLIKTRGQQVTLSCSPISGHRSVSWYQQTPGQGLQFLFEYFSETQRNKGNFPGRFSGRQFSNSRSEMNVSTLELGDSALYLCASSLASGGPPAQYFGPGTRLTVL.

The chain employs TRBV2 and TRBJ1-2; maybe TRBD1 (6 bases). Trimming shortened V by 6 bases and J by 8 bases, and 22 bases separated the two germline ends. The length of the CDR3 is 15 residues. Germline CDR1 is SNHLY and CDR2 is FYNNEI. The CDR3 DNA reads as TGTGCCAGCAGCCTTGGCGAGGGGGGAGGGAAGGGCTACACCTTC. It specifies CASSLGEGGGKGYTF.